The source of this T cell receptor beta chain is a study of T-cell reconstitution after alpha-beta-depleted transplantation in children (dated by TCRdb to the mid-2010s). Regarding the research as a whole: T-cell immune reconstitution after TCRalphabeta/CD19-depleted allogeneic hematopoietic cell transplantation in children was quantitatively tracked in the study by means of TCR repertoire profiling.

Library creation used PCR. For sequencing, an Illumina HiSeq 2500 was employed. Molecular barcoding was employed in the preparation of TCR libraries, with unique molecular identifiers being used to normalize TCRbeta repertoire quantification. TCRdb reprocessed the public reads (quality trimming at Q25 with fastp, clone calling with MiXCR) and kept in-frame beta chains. A single entry per CDR3 protein holds the most common genes and DNA from its merged rows. This sample gives about 690,000 distinct CDR3 sequences in total; over 15% of them show up just once. Around 0.96% of the sample goes to the ten largest clones. Concerning this clonotype itself: This clone's antigen is unknown. Base qualities were left out, and no much larger clone turns up one base away.

This sample comprised PBMCs from the stem cell graft donor, obtained from the stem cell graft. The sequence came from a human donor who donated a stem cell graft to a child with acute myeloid leukemia.

The CDR3 here reads CASSLYPSGTYNEQFF. The DNA sequence is given as TGTGCCAGCAGCTTATACCCCAGCGGAACCTACAATGAGCAGTTCTTC. The rearrangement combines TRBV11-2 with TRBJ2-1, with TRBD2 perhaps the D gene, on 5 matching bases. Deletion took 2 bases off V and 2 bases off J, with a span of 13 bases between the germline ends. Via the germline V gene, CDR1 is SGHAT and CDR2 FQNNGV. The CDR3 has 16 amino acids, counting the end cysteine and phenylalanine. CDR3 DNA only is kept here, 48 bases in frame from base 1.